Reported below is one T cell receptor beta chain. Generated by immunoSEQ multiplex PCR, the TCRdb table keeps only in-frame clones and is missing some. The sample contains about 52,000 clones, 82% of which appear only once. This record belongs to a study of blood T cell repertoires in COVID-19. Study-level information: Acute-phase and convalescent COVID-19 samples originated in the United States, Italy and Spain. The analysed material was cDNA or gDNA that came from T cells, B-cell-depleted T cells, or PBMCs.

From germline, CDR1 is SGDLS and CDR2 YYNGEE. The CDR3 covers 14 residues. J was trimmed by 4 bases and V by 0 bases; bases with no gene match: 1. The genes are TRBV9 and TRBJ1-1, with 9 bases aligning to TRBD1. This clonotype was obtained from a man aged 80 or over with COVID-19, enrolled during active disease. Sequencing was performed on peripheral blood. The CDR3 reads CASSVAQGATEAFF. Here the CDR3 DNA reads TGTGCCAGCAGCGTAGCACAGGGGGCCACTGAAGCTTTCTTT.